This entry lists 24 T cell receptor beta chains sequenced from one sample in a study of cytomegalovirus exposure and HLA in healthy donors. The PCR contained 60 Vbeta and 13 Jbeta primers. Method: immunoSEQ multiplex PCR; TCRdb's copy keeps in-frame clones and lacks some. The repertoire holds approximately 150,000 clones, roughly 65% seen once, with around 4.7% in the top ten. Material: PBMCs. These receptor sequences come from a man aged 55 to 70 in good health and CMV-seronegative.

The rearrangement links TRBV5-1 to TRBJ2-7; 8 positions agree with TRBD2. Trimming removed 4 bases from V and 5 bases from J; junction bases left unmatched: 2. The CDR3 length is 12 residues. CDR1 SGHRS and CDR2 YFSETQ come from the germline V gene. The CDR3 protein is CASSLGGDEQYF. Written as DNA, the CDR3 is TGCGCCAGCAGCCTCGGGGGGGACGAGCAGTACTTC.

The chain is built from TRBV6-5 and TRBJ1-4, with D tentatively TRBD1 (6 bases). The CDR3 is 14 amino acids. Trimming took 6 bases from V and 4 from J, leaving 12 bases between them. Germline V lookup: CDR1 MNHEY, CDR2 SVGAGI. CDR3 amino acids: CASSSGDINEKLFF. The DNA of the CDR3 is TGTGCCAGCAGCTCAGGGGATATTAATGAAAAACTGTTTTTT.

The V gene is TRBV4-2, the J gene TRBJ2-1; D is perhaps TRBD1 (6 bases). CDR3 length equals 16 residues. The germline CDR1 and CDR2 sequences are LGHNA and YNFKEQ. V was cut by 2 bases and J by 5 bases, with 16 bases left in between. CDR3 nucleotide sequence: TGTGCCAGCAGCCAAACGGGACAATCGGTGGACAATGAGCAGTTCTTC. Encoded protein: CASSQTGQSVDNEQFF.

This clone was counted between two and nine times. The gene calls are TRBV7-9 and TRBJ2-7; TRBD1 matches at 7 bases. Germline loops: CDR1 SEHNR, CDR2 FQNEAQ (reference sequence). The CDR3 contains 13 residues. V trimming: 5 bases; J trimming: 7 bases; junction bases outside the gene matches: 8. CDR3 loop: CASSISGQREQYF. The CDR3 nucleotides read TGTGCCAGCAGCATTTCGGGACAGCGAGAGCAGTACTTC.

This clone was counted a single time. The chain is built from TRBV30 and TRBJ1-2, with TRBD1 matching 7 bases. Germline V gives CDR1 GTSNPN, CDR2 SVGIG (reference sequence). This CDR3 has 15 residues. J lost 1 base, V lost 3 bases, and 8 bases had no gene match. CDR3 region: CAWSAGTVNNYGYTF. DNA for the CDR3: TGTGCCTGGAGCGCAGGGACAGTTAATAACTATGGCTACACCTTC.

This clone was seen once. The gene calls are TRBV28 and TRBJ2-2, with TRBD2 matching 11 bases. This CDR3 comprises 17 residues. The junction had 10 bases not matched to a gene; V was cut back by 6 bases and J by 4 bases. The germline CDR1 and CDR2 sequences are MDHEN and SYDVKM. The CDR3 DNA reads TGTGCCAGCAGCGCCCTAGCGGGAGGCAAGGTCACCGGGGAGCTGTTTTTT. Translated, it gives CASSALAGGKVTGELFF.

CDR3 in amino acids: CASSPGQGTNEKLFF. The CDR3 region has the DNA TGCGCCAGCAGCCCTGGACAGGGTACTAATGAAAAACTGTTTTTT. The J gene is TRBJ1-4, the V gene TRBV5-1, with 8 positions matching TRBD1. The CDR3 covers 15 residues. V was clipped by 4 bases and J by 2 bases; unmatched bases: 4. Germline V gene data show CDR1 as SGHRS and CDR2 as YFSETQ.

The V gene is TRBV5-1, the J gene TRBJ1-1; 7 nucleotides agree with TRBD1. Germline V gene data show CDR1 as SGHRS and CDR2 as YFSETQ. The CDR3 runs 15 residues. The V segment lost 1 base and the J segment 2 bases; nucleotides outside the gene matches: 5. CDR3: CASSLTGTANTEAFF. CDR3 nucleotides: TGCGCCAGCAGCTTGACCGGGACAGCAAACACTGAAGCTTTCTTT.

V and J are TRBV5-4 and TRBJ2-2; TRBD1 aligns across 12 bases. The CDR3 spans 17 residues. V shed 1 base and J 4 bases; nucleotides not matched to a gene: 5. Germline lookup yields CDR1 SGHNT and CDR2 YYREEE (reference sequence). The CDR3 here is CASSLPGQGAITGELFF. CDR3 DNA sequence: TGTGCCAGCAGCTTGCCGGGACAGGGGGCGATCACCGGGGAGCTGTTTTTT.

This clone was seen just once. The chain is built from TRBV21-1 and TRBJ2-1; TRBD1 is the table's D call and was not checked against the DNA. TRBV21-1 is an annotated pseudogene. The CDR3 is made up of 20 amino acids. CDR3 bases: TGTGCCAGCAGCACTAAGGGGGGACAGGGACCACCTTGGCCCAGCAATGAGCAGTTCTTC. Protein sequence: CASSTKGGQGPPWPSNEQFF.

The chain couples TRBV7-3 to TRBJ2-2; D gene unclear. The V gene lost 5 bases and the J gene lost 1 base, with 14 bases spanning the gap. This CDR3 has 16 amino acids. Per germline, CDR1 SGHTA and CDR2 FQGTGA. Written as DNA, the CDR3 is TGTGCCAGCAGCCCGCCCGGCAGACAGAACACCGGGGAGCTGTTTTTT. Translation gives CASSPPGRQNTGELFF.

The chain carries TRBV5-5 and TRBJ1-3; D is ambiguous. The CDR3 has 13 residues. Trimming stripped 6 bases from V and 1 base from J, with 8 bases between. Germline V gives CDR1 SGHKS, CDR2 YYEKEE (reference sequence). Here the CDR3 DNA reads TGTGCCAGCACCCGGGGTTCTGGAAACACCATATATTTT. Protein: CASTRGSGNTIYF. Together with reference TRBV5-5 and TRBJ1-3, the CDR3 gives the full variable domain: DAGVTQSPTHLIKTRGQQVTLRCSPISGHKSVSWYQQVLGQGPQFIFQYYEKEERGRGNFPDRFSARQFPNYSSELNVNALLLGDSALYLCASTRGSGNTIYFGEGSWLTVV.

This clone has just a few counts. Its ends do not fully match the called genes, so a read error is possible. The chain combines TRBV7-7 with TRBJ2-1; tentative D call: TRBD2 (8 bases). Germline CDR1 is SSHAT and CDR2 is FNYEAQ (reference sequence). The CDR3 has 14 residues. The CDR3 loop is CASSLAGQHNEQFF. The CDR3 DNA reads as TGTGCTAGCAGCTTAGCGGGACAGCATAATGAGCAGTTCTTC.

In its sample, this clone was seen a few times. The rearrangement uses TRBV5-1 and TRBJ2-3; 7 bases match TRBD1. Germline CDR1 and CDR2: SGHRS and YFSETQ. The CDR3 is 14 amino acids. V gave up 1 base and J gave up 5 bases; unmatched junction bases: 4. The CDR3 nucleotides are TGCGCCAGCAGCTTGAAGGGGGCAGGAGATACGCAGTATTTT. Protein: CASSLKGAGDTQYF.

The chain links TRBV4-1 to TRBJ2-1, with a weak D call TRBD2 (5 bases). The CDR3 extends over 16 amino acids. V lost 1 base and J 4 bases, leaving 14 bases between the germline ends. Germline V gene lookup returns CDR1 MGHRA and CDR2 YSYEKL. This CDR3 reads CASSQVAKRTYNEQFF. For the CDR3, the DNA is TGCGCCAGCAGCCAAGTGGCCAAGCGGACTTACAATGAGCAGTTCTTC.

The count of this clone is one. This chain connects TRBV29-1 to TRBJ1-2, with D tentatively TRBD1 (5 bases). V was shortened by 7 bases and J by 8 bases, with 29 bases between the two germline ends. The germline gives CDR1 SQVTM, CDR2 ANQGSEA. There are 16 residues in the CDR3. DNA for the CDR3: TGCAGCGCCTACGTTGGGGGGATGAGGGCCCGGTACGGCTACACCTTC. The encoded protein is CSAYVGGMRARYGYTF.

The CDR3: CASRPGQERGTEAFF. The CDR3 DNA sequence: TGTGCCAGCAGACCGGGACAGGAGAGGGGGACTGAAGCTTTCTTT. V usage is TRBV2 and J usage is TRBJ1-1; 8 bases line up with TRBD1. In germline, CDR1 is SNHLY, CDR2 FYNNEI. This CDR3 contains 15 residues. The V segment lost 6 bases and the J segment 5 bases; nucleotides outside the gene matches: 11.

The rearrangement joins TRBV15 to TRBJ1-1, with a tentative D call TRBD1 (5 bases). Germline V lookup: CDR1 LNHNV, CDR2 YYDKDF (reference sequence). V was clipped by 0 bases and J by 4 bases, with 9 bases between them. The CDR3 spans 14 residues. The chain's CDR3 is CATSRDMGGTEAFF. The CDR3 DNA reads TGTGCCACCAGCAGAGATATGGGGGGCACTGAAGCTTTCTTT.

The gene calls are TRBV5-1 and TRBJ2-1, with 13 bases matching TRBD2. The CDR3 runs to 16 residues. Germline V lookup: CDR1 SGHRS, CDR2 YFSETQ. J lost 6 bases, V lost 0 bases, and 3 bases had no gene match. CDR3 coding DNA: TGCGCCAGCAGCTTGGAACTAGCGGGAGGGGGCAATGAGCAGTTCTTC. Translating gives CASSLELAGGGNEQFF.

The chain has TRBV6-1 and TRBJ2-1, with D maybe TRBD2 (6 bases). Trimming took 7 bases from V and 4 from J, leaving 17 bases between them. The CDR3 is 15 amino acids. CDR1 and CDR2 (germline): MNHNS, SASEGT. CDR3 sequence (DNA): TGTGCCAGCATCCCGGTTGGGGACTCATACAATGAGCAGTTCTTC. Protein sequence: CASIPVGDSYNEQFF.

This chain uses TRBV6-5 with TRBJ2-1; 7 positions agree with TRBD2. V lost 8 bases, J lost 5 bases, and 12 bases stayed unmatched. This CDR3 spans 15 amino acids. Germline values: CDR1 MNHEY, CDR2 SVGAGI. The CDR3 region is CASESRASGNNEQFF. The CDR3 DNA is TGTGCCAGCGAGTCTAGGGCTAGCGGAAACAATGAGCAGTTCTTC.

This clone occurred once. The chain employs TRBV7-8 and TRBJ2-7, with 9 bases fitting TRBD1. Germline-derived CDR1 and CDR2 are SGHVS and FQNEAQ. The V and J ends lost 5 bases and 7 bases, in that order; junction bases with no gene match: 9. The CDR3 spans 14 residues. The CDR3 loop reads CASSTRDRAGEQYF. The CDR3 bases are TGTGCCAGCAGCACCCGGGACAGGGCGGGGGAGCAGTACTTC.

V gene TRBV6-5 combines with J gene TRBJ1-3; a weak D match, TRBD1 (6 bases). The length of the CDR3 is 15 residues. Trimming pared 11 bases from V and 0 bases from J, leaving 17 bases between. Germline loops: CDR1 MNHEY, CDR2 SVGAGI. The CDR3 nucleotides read TGTGCCGCATTCGGGGGGCCCGTCTCTGGAAACACCATATATTTT. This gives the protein CAAFGGPVSGNTIYF.

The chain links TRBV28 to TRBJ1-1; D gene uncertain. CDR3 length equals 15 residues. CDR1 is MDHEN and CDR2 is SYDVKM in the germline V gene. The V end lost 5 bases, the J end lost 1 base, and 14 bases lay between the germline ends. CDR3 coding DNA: TGTGCCAGCAGTCCCCCGGCGGGCACGAACACTGAAGCTTTCTTT. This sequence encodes CASSPPAGTNTEAFF. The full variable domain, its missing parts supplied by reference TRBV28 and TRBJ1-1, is DVKVTQSSRYLVKRTGEKVFLECVQDMDHENMFWYRQDPGLGLRLIYFSYDVKMKEKGDIPEGYSVSREKKERFSLILESASTNQTSMYLCASSPPAGTNTEAFFGQGTRLTVV.